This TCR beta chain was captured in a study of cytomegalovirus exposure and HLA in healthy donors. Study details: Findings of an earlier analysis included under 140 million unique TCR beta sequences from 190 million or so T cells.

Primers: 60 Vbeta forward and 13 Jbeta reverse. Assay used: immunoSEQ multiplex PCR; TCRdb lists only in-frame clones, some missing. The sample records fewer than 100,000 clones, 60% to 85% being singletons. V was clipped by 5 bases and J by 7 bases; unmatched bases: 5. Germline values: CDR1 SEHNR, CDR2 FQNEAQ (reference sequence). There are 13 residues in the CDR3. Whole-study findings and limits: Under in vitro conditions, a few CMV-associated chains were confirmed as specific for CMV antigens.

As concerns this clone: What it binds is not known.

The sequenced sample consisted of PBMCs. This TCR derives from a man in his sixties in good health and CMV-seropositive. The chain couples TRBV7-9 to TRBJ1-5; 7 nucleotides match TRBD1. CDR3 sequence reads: CASSRQGGQPQHF. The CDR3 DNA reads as TGTGCCAGCAGCCGACAGGGAGGCCAGCCCCAGCATTTT. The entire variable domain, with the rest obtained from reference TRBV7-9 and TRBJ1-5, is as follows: DTGVSQNPRHKITKRGQNVTFRCDPISEHNRLYWYRQTLGQGPEFLTYFQNEAQLEKSRLLSDRFSAERPKGSFSTLEIQRTEQGDSAMYLCASSRQGGQPQHFGDGTRLSIL.